This section outlines one TCR beta chain sequence together with its context. Its antigen is not identified. This sample was included in a study of human T cells and chemical hapten exposure. About the study: Sensitization used 2% DPC on approximately 2 cm by approximately 2 cm upper inner arm skin.

Study outcomes and limitations: The number of TCRs above 1 in 1000 frequency did not change after DPC sensitization.

Specified time point: patch test 1, 2 weeks after DPC sensitization. Described treatment: therapeutic diphenylcyclopropenone sensitization with weekly scalp DPC. For the library, individual cDNA molecules each received unique molecular identifiers. A single record per CDR3 protein comes from TCRdb applying MiXCR to the RACE reads. The table includes about 120,000 distinct CDR3 sequences, 12% to 15% detected once. Germline values: CDR1 SGHAT, CDR2 FQNNGV. This CDR3 spans 13 amino acids. Trimming left V 5 bases short and J 3 bases short, with 11 bases between. The chain employs TRBV11-2 and TRBJ2-7; a weak D match, TRBD1 (6 bases). The specimen was whole blood, collected in connection with sensitization to the hapten diphenylcyclopropenone (DPC). This clonotype was sampled from a man between 18 and 35 years old with alopecia areata. Some clones in this sample may be carry-over from other donors' samples. This CDR3 reads CASSPGQIYEQYF. As DNA, the CDR3 is TGTGCCAGCAGCCCCGGACAGATCTACGAGCAGTACTTC. The variable domain in full, with the rest retrieved from reference TRBV11-2 and TRBJ2-7, is EAGVAQSPRYKIIEKRQSVAFWCNPISGHATLYWYQQILGQGPKLLIQFQNNGVVDDSQLPKDRFSAERLKGVDSTLKIQPAKLEDSAVYLCASSPGQIYEQYFGPGTRLTVT.